This note documents a single T cell receptor beta chain sequence. This clone's antigen is unknown. Base quality data are lacking; no much larger clone is found one base away. This entry belongs to a study of cytomegalovirus exposure and HLA in healthy donors (dated by TCRdb to 2016 to 2017). About the study as a whole: According to an earlier analysis of several hundred of the donors, about 170 million T cells yielded over 100 million unique TCR beta sequences and about 300 Gb of sequence data. An earlier analysis of approximately 640 of the donors applied high-throughput TCR beta sequencing to assess whether each TCR beta V gene segment acted as functional or pseudogenic. Class I and class II HLA loci were covered by the typing at four-digit resolution. Donor age, sex, ethnicity and CMV serostatus were compiled together with the repertoire data. A few DR-DQ haplotypes were handled as single units for association and clustering because linkage in the cohort was strong. A later analysis re-examined previously published TCR beta repertoires from 500 to 700 donors and added high-resolution HLA genotyping to investigate patterns of TCR occurrence. The study aimed to test whether cataloging public T cell receptors could reveal signatures of past pathogen exposure. Along with the roughly 670-subject first cohort, a separate validation cohort of 120 different subjects was used. On average, 235,054 unique TCR beta nucleotide sequences were sequenced per donor among some 430 genotyped donors of the cohort, with roughly 18% of those sequences being non-productive. Of the approximately 400 genotyped donors, more than 75% were placed in the genetic ancestry cluster associated with self-reported Caucasian donors. The study profiled the T cell repertoires of around 700 subjects by immunosequencing and related them to cytomegalovirus serostatus. The number of typed donors differed by locus: about 620-640 for A, B, C, DRB1 and DQB1; roughly 510 for DQA1; some 610 for DPA1; and 450 to 480 for DPB1. In a later genetic analysis, genome-wide SNP genotypes for about three fifths of the 666 donors were used, and that subset was treated as a discovery cohort. All discovery cohort repertoires had been generated on a single sequencing platform. To predict cytomegalovirus infection status, the study combined high-throughput TCR immunosequencing, statistical association of individual TCRs with disease status, and machine learning. Rather than drawing on any new phenotypic data, the later analysis identified candidate immune exposures from TCR beta sequences and the way those sequences occurred across donors. An early release that covered about 600 HLA-typed donors contained approximately 300 gigabases of sequencing data and about 84 million unique TCR sequences. General study outcomes and caveats: In a later analysis, TCR association rates were found to vary across HLA loci, with the most associated TCRs seen for DRB1 alleles and the fewest for HLA-C alleles. A total of 150 to 200 TCR beta chains were listed by the study as associated with cytomegalovirus. At a false discovery rate of 0.05, a later analysis linked 15,000 to 20,000 TCR beta sequences to specific HLA alleles. Cytomegalovirus status was reported to be diagnosed by the classifier with high specificity and sensitivity in both the original and validation cohorts. The authors suggested that the approach could potentially be generalized to other disease states and immunological phenotypes. Immune exposure information for the cohort was limited to CMV serostatus. Only TCR beta chains were sequenced in this cohort, and the absence of alpha or paired-chain data limited detectable features. A further reported finding was that TCR beta sequences accurately predicted the HLA-A and HLA-B alleles for most subjects in the first cohort. In a later analysis, several top co-occurrence clusters were reported to appear linked to parvovirus B19, influenza, CMV and Epstein-Barr virus. Correlated functional status among segregating V segments might be attributable to linkage disequilibrium, but an unknown experimental factor could not be ruled out. Over 15 rarely observed V segments, including chromosome 9 orphons, were excluded from the earlier analysis of 550 to 700 of the donors because counts were too low. A later analysis found that HLA-associated TCR beta chains were more clonally expanded and had lower generation probabilities than equally common non-associated chains. An association between a missense DCLRE1C variant and V-gene and J-gene trimming of TCR beta chains was found in a later genetic analysis and replicated in an independent cohort. HLA typing was unavailable for some donors at each locus, so association tests used only the typed subset. When HLA alleles, especially DR and DQ, strongly co-occurred, attributing TCR associations to individual alleles was difficult. According to a later genetic analysis, donors in an Asian-associated ancestry cluster had fewer N-insertions in productive TCRs than the roughly 660-donor mean. In vitro tests confirmed that a few of the cytomegalovirus-associated TCR beta chains recognize cytomegalovirus antigens. A cluster of highly shared sequence variants was judged likely to be a technical artifact of the sequencing pipeline. Most TCR sequences were observed very rarely across donors, whereas some public TCRs were present in many individuals. Most CMV-associated TCR beta chains appeared to be HLA-restricted in a later analysis, and the HLA associations seemed to be driven largely by CMV exposure. In an earlier analysis of 500 to 650 of the donors, most TCR beta V segments appeared in productive rearrangements about 87% or about 30% of the time, broadly matching IMGT annotations. Sequencing depth was assumed to be roughly uniform across donors in the presence/absence analyses, though that assumption may not hold.

Preparation of the library involved the immunoSEQ multiplex PCR assay. For the multiplex PCR, a mixture combining 60 forward primers for TCR Vbeta segments and 13 reverse primers for TCR Jbeta segments was used. The CDR3 region of rearranged TCR beta genes was amplified from genomic DNA with a multiplex PCR assay. The Illumina HiSeq System was used to sequence the amplified TCR beta libraries as 87-base-pair reads. The original pipeline was this. Across the 500 to 850 repertoires, a later analysis counted 78 million or so unique TCR beta chains, roughly 11 million of which were shared by at least two donors. Raw reads were error-corrected and collapsed into unique sequences by a nearest-neighbor algorithm in which closely related sequences were merged to remove PCR and sequencing errors. V, D and J gene segments were assigned by aligning CDR3 sequences to IMGT reference sequences. For a sequence to be retained, a match of at least six nucleotides to both a V gene segment and a J gene segment was required. Rearrangements were called productive when the CDR3 lacked stop codons and stayed in frame with V and J; all others were non-productive. Following IMGT convention, CDR3 was defined as the stretch from the second conserved V-encoded cysteine to the conserved J-encoded phenylalanine. In an earlier analysis of roughly 580 of the donors, sequences lacking an unambiguous match to a single V gene segment were excluded. An earlier analysis of several hundred of the donors called V segments functional above 56.7% productive rearrangements and segregating when the between-donor standard deviation exceeded 5%. A statistical classification framework was built to diagnose cytomegalovirus status from the catalog of TCR beta chain sequences. In a later analysis, TCR nucleotide sequences were compared against IMGT/GENE-DB human TR gene sequences so that V and J genes could be assigned. In a later analysis, CDR3 sequences and most-parsimonious VDJ recombination scenarios were assigned using the TCRdist pipeline. A later analysis defined each TCR beta chain by its CDR3 amino acid sequence plus V-gene family, and excluded reads lacking a unique V-gene family. In a later analysis, 500 to 650 highly shared, low-generation-probability nucleotide sequences were removed to address suspected cross-contamination and a sequencing artifact. For each public chain, a later analysis derived a clonal expansion index from normalized ranks of inferred template counts within each repertoire. A later analysis computed generation probabilities with a VDJ recombination model fitted to out-of-frame rearrangements, and checked the results against IGoR. In a later analysis, TCR-TCR, TCR-HLA and TCR-CMV co-occurrence was scored with hypergeometric tests, and a repertoire-size bias correction was applied to TCR pairs. In a later analysis, false discovery rates were estimated by permuting HLA or CMV assignments 20 times. A later analysis grouped co-occurring TCRs with DBSCAN, adding TCRdist sequence similarity when clustering within HLA-allele-positive subsets. Repertoires with fewer than 30,000 or more than 120,000 public chains, plus five repertoires with anomalous nucleotide sharing, were excluded from co-occurrence clustering. TCRdb mirrors the immuneACCESS table, restricted to in-frame sequences. Some clones are absent from its copies; in checked studies, under half trace to an unresolved V gene, and the reason for the others is unknown. The V and J calls and the clone size are those of that table, but D and trimming were determined from the DNA. The sample records 100,000 to 150,000 clones, around 80% of which are singletons. About 1.1% of the sample rests with the top ten.

The cohort comprised hundreds of healthy bone marrow donors. At the time of sampling, every cohort member was nominally healthy, though immune exposures that went unrecorded were likely present. The donor was CMV seronegative and was included in the group of about 400 seronegative cohort members. Every donor gave a peripheral blood sample, and the peripheral blood mononuclear cells from that sample were used for TCR beta sequencing. Genomic DNA was extracted from the blood cell samples with the Qiagen DNeasy Blood Extraction Kit. The sequence was collected from a young woman in good health and CMV-seronegative. Source material: PBMCs.

For the CDR3, the sequence is CASSREGGPKFF. The DNA is as follows: TGTGCCAGTAGTAGAGAAGGAGGACCTAAGTTCTTC. The rearrangement combines TRBV19 with TRBJ2-1; matching of 5 bases hints at TRBD2 as the D gene. The CDR3 numbers 12 residues from cysteine through phenylalanine. Only the CDR3 portion is preserved as DNA: 36 bases, with reading frame beginning at the first base. V is clipped by 4 bases and J by 14 bases, and the sequence between their germline boundaries is 15 bases long. CDR1 and CDR2 (LNHDA, SQIVND) derive from the germline V gene (reference sequence).